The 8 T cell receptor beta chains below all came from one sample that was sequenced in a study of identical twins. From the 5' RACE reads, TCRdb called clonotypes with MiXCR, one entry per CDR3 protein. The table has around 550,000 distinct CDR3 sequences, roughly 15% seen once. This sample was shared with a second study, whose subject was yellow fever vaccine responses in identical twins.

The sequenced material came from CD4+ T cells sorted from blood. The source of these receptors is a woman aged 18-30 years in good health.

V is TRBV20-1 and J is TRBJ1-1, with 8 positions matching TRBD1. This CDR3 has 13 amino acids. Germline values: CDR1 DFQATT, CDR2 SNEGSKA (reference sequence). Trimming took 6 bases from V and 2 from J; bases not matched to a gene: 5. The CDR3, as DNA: TGCAGTGCCCGGGACAGGAGAAACACTGAAGCTTTCTTT. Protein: CSARDRRNTEAFF.

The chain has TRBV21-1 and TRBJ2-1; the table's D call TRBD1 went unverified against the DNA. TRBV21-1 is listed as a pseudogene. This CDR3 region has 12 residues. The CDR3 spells CASSKGANEQFF. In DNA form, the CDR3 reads TGTGCCAGCAGCAAAGGGGCGAATGAGCAGTTCTTC.

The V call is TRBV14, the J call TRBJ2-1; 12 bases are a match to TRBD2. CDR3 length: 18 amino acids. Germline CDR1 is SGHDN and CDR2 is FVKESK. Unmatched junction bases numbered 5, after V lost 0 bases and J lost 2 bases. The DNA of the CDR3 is TGTGCCAGCAGCCAAGATCCGCTAGCGGGGGGGCCCTACAATGAGCAGTTCTTC. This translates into CASSQDPLAGGPYNEQFF.

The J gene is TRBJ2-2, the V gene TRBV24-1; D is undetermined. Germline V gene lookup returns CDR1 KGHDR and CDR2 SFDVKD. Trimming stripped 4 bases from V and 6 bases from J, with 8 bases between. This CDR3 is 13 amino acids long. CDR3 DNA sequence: TGTGCCACCAGTGAAGGTTGGCCCGGGGAGCTGTTTTTT. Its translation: CATSEGWPGELFF.

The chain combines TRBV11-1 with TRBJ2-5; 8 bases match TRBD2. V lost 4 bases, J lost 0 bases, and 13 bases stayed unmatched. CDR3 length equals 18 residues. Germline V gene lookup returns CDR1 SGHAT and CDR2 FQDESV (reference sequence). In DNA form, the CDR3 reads TGTGCCAGCAGCTCGCCCCGTTGGACTAGCAGATACCAAGAGACCCAGTACTTC. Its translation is CASSSPRWTSRYQETQYF.

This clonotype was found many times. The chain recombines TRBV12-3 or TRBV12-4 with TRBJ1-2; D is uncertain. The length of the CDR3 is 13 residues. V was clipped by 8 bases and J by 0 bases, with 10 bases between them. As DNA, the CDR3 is TGTGCCAGCCGTGAAGAATCTAACTATGGCTACACCTTC. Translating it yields CASREESNYGYTF.

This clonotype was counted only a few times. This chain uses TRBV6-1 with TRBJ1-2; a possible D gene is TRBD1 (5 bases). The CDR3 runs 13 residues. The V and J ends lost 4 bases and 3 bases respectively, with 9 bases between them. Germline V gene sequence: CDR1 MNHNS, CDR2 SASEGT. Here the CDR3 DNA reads TGTGCCAGCAGTGGCAGGGTGGACTATGGCTACACCTTC. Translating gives CASSGRVDYGYTF.

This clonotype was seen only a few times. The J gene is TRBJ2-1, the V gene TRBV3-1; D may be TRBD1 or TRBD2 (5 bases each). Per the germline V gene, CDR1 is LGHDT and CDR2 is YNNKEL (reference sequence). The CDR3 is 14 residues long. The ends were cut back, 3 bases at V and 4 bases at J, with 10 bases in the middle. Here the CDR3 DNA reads TGTGCCAGCAGCCATCGGGGCGGGTACAATGAGCAGTTCTTC. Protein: CASSHRGGYNEQFF.